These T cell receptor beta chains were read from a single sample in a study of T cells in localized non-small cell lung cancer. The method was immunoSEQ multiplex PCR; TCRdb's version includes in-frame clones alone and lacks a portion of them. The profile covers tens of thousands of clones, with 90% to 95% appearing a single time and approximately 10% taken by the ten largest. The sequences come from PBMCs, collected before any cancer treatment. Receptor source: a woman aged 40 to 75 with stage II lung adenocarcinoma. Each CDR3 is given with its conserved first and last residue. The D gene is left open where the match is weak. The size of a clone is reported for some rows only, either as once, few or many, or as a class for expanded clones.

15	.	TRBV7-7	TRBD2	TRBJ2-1	CASSLGASGGGEQFF	TGTGCCAGCAGCTTAGGGGCTAGCGGGGGTGGAGAGCAGTTCTTC
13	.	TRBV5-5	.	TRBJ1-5	CASSLGMDQPQHF	TGTGCCAGCAGCTTGGGAATGGATCAGCCCCAGCATTTT
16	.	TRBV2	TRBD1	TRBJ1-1	CASRAGTTGVGTEAFF	TGTGCCAGCAGAGCCGGTACTACAGGGGTAGGGACTGAAGCTTTCTTT
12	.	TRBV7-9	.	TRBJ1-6	CASSLGDSPLHF	TGTGCCAGCAGCTTAGGGGATTCACCCCTCCACTTT
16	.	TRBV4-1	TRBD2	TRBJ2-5	CASSQSPGTSRETQYF	TGCGCCAGCAGCCAGTCACCCGGGACTAGCAGAGAGACCCAGTACTTC
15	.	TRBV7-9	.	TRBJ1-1	CASSLYQGVDTEAFF	TGTGCCAGCAGCTTATACCAGGGTGTGGACACTGAAGCTTTCTTT
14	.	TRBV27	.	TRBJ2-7	CASSFTGTNYEQYF	TGTGCCAGCAGTTTTACCGGGACAAACTACGAGCAGTACTTC
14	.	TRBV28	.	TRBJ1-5	CASSRTVLNQPQHF	TGTGCCAGCAGTCGGACAGTCCTCAATCAGCCCCAGCATTTT
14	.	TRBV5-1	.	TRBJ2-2	CASSPAVDTGELFF	TGCGCCAGCAGCCCGGCGGTGGACACCGGGGAGCTGTTTTTT
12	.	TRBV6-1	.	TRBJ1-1	CASSHLNTEAFF	TGTGCCAGCAGTCACCTGAACACTGAAGCTTTCTTT
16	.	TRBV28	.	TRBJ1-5	CASSFLSRGSNQPQHF	TGTGCCAGCAGTTTTCTGTCCAGGGGTAGCAATCAGCCCCAGCATTTT
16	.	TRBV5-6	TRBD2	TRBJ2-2	CASSLRTSVNTGELFF	TGTGCCAGCAGCCTAAGGACTAGCGTGAACACCGGGGAGCTGTTTTTT
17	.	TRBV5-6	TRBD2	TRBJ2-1	CASSPGGGLSSYNEQFF	TGTGCCAGCAGCCCCGGGGGGGGGTTAAGCTCCTACAATGAGCAGTTCTTC
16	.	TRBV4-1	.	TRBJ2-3	CASSQGDRRSTDTQYF	TGCGCCAGCAGCCAAGGTGACAGGAGATCCACAGATACGCAGTATTTT
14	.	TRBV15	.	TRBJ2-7	CATSRGFRSYEQYF	TGTGCCACCAGCAGAGGCTTTCGGTCCTACGAGCAGTACTTC
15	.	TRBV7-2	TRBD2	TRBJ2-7	CASSVTGGYSYEQYF	TGTGCCAGCAGCGTGACGGGGGGTTACTCCTACGAGCAGTACTTC
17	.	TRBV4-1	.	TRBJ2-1	CASSQDLLRGADNEQFF	TGCGCCAGCAGCCAAGATCTTCTTAGGGGCGCCGACAATGAGCAGTTCTTC
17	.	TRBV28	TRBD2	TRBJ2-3	CASSAPGLAGVLDTQYF	TGTGCCAGCAGCGCTCCGGGACTAGCGGGGGTCTTGGATACGCAGTATTTT
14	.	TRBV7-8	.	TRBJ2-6	CASSLGSGANVLTF	TGTGCCAGCAGCTTAGGCTCTGGGGCCAACGTCCTGACTTTC
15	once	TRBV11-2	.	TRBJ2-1	CASSLVVISYNEQFF	TGTGCCAGCAGCTTAGTGGTGATCTCCTACAATGAGCAGTTCTTC
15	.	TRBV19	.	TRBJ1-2	CASTLLRGRGYGYTF	TGTGCCAGTACCCTCCTTCGGGGCAGGGGCTATGGCTACACCTTC
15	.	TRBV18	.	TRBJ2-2	CASSPTVANTGELFF	TGTGCCAGCTCACCTACAGTGGCGAACACCGGGGAGCTGTTTTTT
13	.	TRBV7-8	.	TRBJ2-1	CASSLRDGPEQFF	TGTGCCAGCAGCTTAAGGGACGGTCCTGAGCAGTTCTTC
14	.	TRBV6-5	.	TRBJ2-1	CASSYIATHNEQFF	TGTGCCAGCAGTTACATAGCGACCCACAATGAGCAGTTCTTC
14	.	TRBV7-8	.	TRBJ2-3	CASSQLGSTDTQYF	TGTGCCAGCAGCCAATTAGGGAGCACAGATACGCAGTATTTT
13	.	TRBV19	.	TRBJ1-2	CATRQELNYGYTF	TGTGCCACCCGACAGGAGCTGAACTATGGCTACACCTTC
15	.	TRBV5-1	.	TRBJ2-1	CASSLLSGSYNEQFF	TGCGCCAGCAGCTTACTGTCAGGGTCATACAATGAGCAGTTCTTC
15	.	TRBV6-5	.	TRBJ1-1	CASSYAGTPNTEAFF	TGTGCCAGCAGCTATGCCGGGACACCTAACACTGAAGCTTTCTTT
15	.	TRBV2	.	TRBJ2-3	CASRAEGLNTDTQYF	TGTGCCAGCCGAGCGGAGGGGCTGAACACAGATACGCAGTATTTT
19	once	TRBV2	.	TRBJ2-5	CASSDLSGTGVASQETQYF	TGTGCCAGCAGTGATCTCAGTGGGACGGGAGTGGCTAGTCAAGAGACCCAGTACTTC
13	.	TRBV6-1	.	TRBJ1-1	CASSEGAYTEAFF	TGTGCCAGCAGTGAAGGCGCATACACTGAAGCTTTCTTT
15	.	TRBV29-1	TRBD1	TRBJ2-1	CSVEATGKGYNEQFF	TGCAGCGTTGAAGCGACAGGGAAGGGCTACAATGAGCAGTTCTTC
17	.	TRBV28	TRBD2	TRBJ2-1	CASSFSLGAGGEPALIF	TGTGCCAGCAGTTTCTCCTTGGGAGCGGGAGGCGAACCAGCGTTAATCTTC
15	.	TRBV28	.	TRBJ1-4	CASSLGGQRGEKLFF	TGTGCCAGCAGTTTGGGGGGGCAGAGGGGTGAAAAACTGTTTTTT
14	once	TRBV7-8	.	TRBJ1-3	CASSPRPSGNTIYF	TGTGCCAGCAGCCCTCGTCCCTCTGGAAACACCATATATTTT
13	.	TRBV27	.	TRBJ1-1	CASRTTGNTEAFF	TGTGCCAGCAGGACCACAGGGAACACTGAAGCTTTCTTT
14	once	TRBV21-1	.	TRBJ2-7	CASSRGKGDHEQYF	TGTGCCAGCAGCCGGGGAAAAGGGGATCACGAGCAGTACTTC
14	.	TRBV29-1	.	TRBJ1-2	CSSSGPGAGYGYTF	TGCAGCTCATCAGGCCCGGGGGCGGGATATGGCTACACCTTC
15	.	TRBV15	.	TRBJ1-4	CATSRIGRDNEKLFF	TGTGCCACCAGCAGAATAGGACGGGATAATGAAAAACTGTTTTTT
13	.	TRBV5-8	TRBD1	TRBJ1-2	CASRPQGASGYTF	TGTGCCAGCAGGCCACAGGGGGCGAGTGGCTACACCTTC
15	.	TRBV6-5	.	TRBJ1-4	CASSYSESNNEKLFF	TGTGCCAGCAGTTACTCGGAGTCGAATAATGAAAAACTGTTTTTT
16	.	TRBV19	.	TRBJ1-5	CASSPRASPDNQPQHF	TGTGCCAGTAGTCCCCGGGCCTCGCCCGACAATCAGCCCCAGCATTTT
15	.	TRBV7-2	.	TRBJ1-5	CASSLAGLGNQPQHF	TGTGCCAGCAGCTTAGCGGGACTGGGCAATCAGCCCCAGCATTTT
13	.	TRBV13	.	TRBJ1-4	CASSRTRYGELFF	TGTGCCAGCAGCCGGACCCGTTATGGGGAACTGTTTTTT
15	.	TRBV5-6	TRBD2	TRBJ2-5	CASSSGPRGVVTQYF	TGTGCCAGCAGCTCCGGCCCCCGGGGGGTGGTGACCCAGTACTTC
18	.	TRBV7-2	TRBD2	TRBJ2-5	CASSGRTSGGPYQETQYF	TGTGCCAGCAGCGGCCGGACTAGCGGGGGCCCGTACCAAGAGACCCAGTACTTC
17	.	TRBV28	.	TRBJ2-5	CASSTTNYISSRETQYF	TGTGCCAGCAGTACAACGAATTACATAAGCAGCAGGGAGACCCAGTACTTC
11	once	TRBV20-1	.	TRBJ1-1	CSAGPGPAAFF	TGCAGTGCGGGGCCAGGACCCGCAGCTTTCTTT
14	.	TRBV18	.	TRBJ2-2	CASSPRDNTGELFF	TGTGCCAGCTCACCACGGGACAACACCGGGGAGCTGTTTTTT
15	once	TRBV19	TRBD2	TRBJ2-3	CASSIAAGESDTQYF	TGTGCCAGTAGTATAGCGGCGGGAGAATCAGATACGCAGTATTTT
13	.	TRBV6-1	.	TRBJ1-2	CASSEGQDYGYTF	TGTGCCAGCAGTGAGGGTCAGGATTATGGCTACACCTTC
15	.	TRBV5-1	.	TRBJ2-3	CVSRYNPQYTDTQYF	TGCGTCAGCCGTTATAACCCTCAATACACAGATACGCAGTATTTT
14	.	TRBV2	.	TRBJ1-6	CASSLRPINSPLHF	TGTGCCAGCAGTCTACGACCGATTAATTCACCCCTCCACTTT
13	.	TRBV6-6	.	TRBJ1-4	CASSYRANEKLFF	TGTGCCAGCAGTTACAGGGCTAATGAAAAACTGTTTTTT
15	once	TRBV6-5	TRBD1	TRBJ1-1	CASSSDRGLNTEAFF	TGTGCCAGCAGTTCGGACAGGGGATTGAACACTGAAGCTTTCTTT
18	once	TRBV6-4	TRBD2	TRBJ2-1	CASSLTGLAGPSYNEQFF	TGTGCCAGCAGCCTAACTGGACTAGCGGGACCTAGCTACAATGAGCAGTTCTTC
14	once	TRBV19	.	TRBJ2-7	CASSIQGGLYEQYF	TGTGCCAGTAGTATTCAAGGGGGTCTCTACGAGCAGTACTTC
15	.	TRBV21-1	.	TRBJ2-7	CASGKVLGSSYEQYF	TGTGCCAGCGGCAAGGTACTAGGCAGCTCCTACGAGCAGTACTTC
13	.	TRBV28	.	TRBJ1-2	CASSSDSVNGYTF	TGTGCCAGCAGTTCAGACTCGGTTAATGGCTACACCTTC
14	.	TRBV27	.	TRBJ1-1	CASSSGDINTEAFF	TGTGCCAGCAGTTCGGGCGACATCAACACTGAAGCTTTCTTT